Reported below is one TCR beta chain. Its antigen remains unidentified. The sample belongs to a study of OX40 agonist ivuxolimab in advanced cancers. Germline loops: CDR1 LGHNA, CDR2 YNFKEQ. The CDR3 is made up of 15 amino acids. The V segment lost 3 bases and the J segment 2 bases; nucleotides outside the gene matches: 4. The assay was immunoSEQ multiplex PCR, and TCRdb's table has in-frame clones only and misses some. Of around 50,000 clones listed, approximately 80% were seen once; the top ten hold 0.75%. Points from the study as a whole: The antigens recognized by the expanded peripheral T cells, that is their antigen specificity, were not determined. Dosing at 0.1 to 3.0 mg/kg was accompanied by clonal expansion of CD4+ and CD8+ blood T cells by week 6.

The sample was CD4+ or CD8+ T cells sorted from blood, taken in a trial of the OX40 agonist ivuxolimab. This receptor was obtained from an adult with an advanced solid tumor such as melanoma, head and neck, liver or kidney cancer. This chain connects TRBV4-2 to TRBJ2-7; TRBD1 matches at 10 bases. CDR3 sequence reads: CASSHRDRGPYEQYF. CDR3 coding DNA: TGTGCCAGCAGCCACCGGGACAGGGGTCCCTACGAGCAGTACTTC.